The 13 T cell receptor beta chains below come from one sample, sequenced in a study of blood T cell repertoires in COVID-19. Using immunoSEQ multiplex PCR, the repertoire was profiled, and TCRdb retains in-frame clones only, with some absent. The repertoire consists of tens of thousands of clones, with about 85% occurring once and the leading ten covering 15% to 20%. The sequencing input was peripheral blood. These receptors all come from a human donor in a cohort sampled during active COVID-19.

This chain uses TRBV12-3 or TRBV12-4 with TRBJ1-5; unclear D gene. This CDR3 comprises 13 residues. V gave up 1 base and J gave up 6 bases, with 7 bases separating them. The chain's CDR3 is CASSLGGIQPQHF. The CDR3 DNA sequence: TGTGCCAGCAGTTTAGGAGGAATTCAGCCCCAGCATTTT.

CDR3 residues: CASSLLGSYYGYTF. CDR3 bases: TGTGCCAGCAGTTTATTGGGGAGTTACTATGGCTACACCTTC. This sequence joins TRBV28 and TRBJ1-2; no firm D call. V dropped 1 base and J dropped 3 bases, with 9 bases sitting between them. This CDR3 has 14 residues. Germline CDR1 is MDHEN and CDR2 is SYDVKM.

The chain links TRBV13 to TRBJ2-1, with D possibly matching TRBD2 (6 bases). Between the trimmed V and J ends, which lost 6 bases and 1 base, there was a span of 13 bases. The CDR3 extends over 15 amino acids. Germline V gene sequence: CDR1 PRHDT, CDR2 FYEKMQ (reference sequence). The CDR3 DNA is TGTGCCAGCAGAGTCTCGGGGGTGTCCTACAATGAGCAGTTCTTC. This gives the protein CASRVSGVSYNEQFF.

The rearrangement uses TRBV6-5 and TRBJ1-4; TRBD1 matches at 7 bases. With 0 bases clipped from V and 7 bases from J, the junction kept 5 bases outside the gene matches. This CDR3 has 15 amino acids. Germline V gene data show CDR1 as MNHEY and CDR2 as SVGAGI. CDR3 residues: CASSYSTGLGEKLFF. In nucleotides, the CDR3 is TGTGCCAGCAGTTACTCGACAGGGCTGGGTGAAAAACTGTTTTTT.

This chain joins TRBV5-8 and TRBJ2-3; D is possibly TRBD2 (5 bases). The ends were cut back, 4 bases at V and 0 bases at J, with 15 bases in the middle. The CDR3 extends over 16 amino acids. Germline V gene lookup returns CDR1 SGHTS and CDR2 YDEGEE. As DNA, the CDR3 is TGTGCCAGCAGCCCCGGGGTGAGATGGAGCACAGATACGCAGTATTTT. This codes for CASSPGVRWSTDTQYF.

There are a few counts of this clone. This sequence joins TRBV7-9 and TRBJ1-4; unclear D gene. Germline loops: CDR1 SEHNR, CDR2 FQNEAQ (reference sequence). Trimming removed 1 base at V and 8 bases at J, with 11 bases between. This CDR3 is built from 14 residues. The CDR3 DNA reads TGTGCCAGCAGCTTAGAGCGGGTTGGCGAAAAACTGTTTTTT. Its protein is CASSLERVGEKLFF.

This sequence joins TRBV18 and TRBJ1-5; D unclear. The CDR3 is made up of 14 amino acids. The germline V and J ends were trimmed by 3 bases and 6 bases, with 12 bases remaining between them. Germline lookup yields CDR1 KGHSH and CDR2 LQKENI. As DNA, the CDR3 is TGTGCCAGCTCACCTGAGAGTAGCGGTCAGCCCCAGCATTTT. Protein sequence: CASSPESSGQPQHF. Complete variable domain (other parts from reference TRBV18 and TRBJ1-5): NAGVMQNPRHLVRRRGQEARLRCSPMKGHSHVYWYRQLPEEGLKFMVYLQKENIIDESGMPKERFSAEFPKEGPSILRIQQVVRGDSAAYFCASSPESSGQPQHFGDGTRLSIL.

J is TRBJ1-5 and V is TRBV18; D possibly corresponds to TRBD1 (6 bases). V lost 3 bases to trimming and J lost 6 bases, with 18 bases between them. Per germline, CDR1 KGHSH and CDR2 LQKENI. This CDR3 contains 16 residues. CDR3 loop: CASSPGTGRVGQPQHF. The CDR3 DNA is TGTGCCAGCTCACCGGGAACAGGGCGCGTAGGTCAGCCCCAGCATTTT.

The chain links TRBV4-1 to TRBJ1-1; perhaps TRBD1 as D (6 bases). This CDR3 comprises 15 residues. The germline V gene encodes CDR1 MGHRA and CDR2 YSYEKL. Deletions cut 1 base from V and 1 base from J, with 10 bases between. The CDR3 DNA reads as TGCGCCAGCAGCCAAGTTGGGACACAGAACACTGAAGCTTTCTTT. This encodes CASSQVGTQNTEAFF.

This clone was found once. This chain links TRBV24-1 with TRBJ2-1, with unresolved D. The CDR3 is made up of 14 amino acids. V shed 4 bases and J shed 6 bases, with 12 bases lying between them. Germline V gene sequence: CDR1 KGHDR, CDR2 SFDVKD. DNA of the CDR3: TGTGCCACCAGTGACCCCTCCCGGGTCAATGAGCAGTTCTTC. Translation gives CATSDPSRVNEQFF.

The J gene is TRBJ2-2, the V gene TRBV18; 11 bases align to TRBD1. Trimming took 4 bases from V and 7 from J; bases not matched to a gene: 5. The germline V gene encodes CDR1 KGHSH and CDR2 LQKENI. The CDR3 spans 15 residues. The DNA of the CDR3 is TGTGCCAGCTCACTTTGGACAGGGGGCGGCGGGGAGCTGTTTTTT. Translation gives CASSLWTGGGGELFF.

The chain couples TRBV7-2 to TRBJ2-3; the D gene is possibly TRBD1 (7 bases). Trimming removed 3 bases at V and 6 bases at J, with 19 bases between. Per germline, CDR1 SGHTA and CDR2 FQGNSA. CDR3 length: 16 amino acids. CDR3 nucleotide sequence: TGTGCCAGCAGCTTGATCGGAGGGGGCGTCAGGGATACGCAGTATTTT. Protein sequence: CASSLIGGGVRDTQYF. Drawing the rest from reference TRBV7-2 and TRBJ2-3, the complete variable domain is GAGVSQSPSNKVTEKGKDVELRCDPISGHTALYWYRQSLGQGLEFLIYFQGNSAPDKSGLPSDRFSAERTGGSVSTLTIQRTQQEDSAVYLCASSLIGGGVRDTQYFGPGTRLTVL.

This clone came up once. CDR3 nucleotide sequence: TGTGCCAGCAGCCAAGATTGGCGGGGAAACACCATATATTTT. This gives the protein CASSQDWRGNTIYF. The V and J genes are TRBV4-2 and TRBJ1-3; D gene ambiguous. The CDR3 spans 14 residues. The V end lost 0 bases, the J end lost 4 bases, and 7 bases lay between the germline ends. In germline, CDR1 is LGHNA, CDR2 YNFKEQ.